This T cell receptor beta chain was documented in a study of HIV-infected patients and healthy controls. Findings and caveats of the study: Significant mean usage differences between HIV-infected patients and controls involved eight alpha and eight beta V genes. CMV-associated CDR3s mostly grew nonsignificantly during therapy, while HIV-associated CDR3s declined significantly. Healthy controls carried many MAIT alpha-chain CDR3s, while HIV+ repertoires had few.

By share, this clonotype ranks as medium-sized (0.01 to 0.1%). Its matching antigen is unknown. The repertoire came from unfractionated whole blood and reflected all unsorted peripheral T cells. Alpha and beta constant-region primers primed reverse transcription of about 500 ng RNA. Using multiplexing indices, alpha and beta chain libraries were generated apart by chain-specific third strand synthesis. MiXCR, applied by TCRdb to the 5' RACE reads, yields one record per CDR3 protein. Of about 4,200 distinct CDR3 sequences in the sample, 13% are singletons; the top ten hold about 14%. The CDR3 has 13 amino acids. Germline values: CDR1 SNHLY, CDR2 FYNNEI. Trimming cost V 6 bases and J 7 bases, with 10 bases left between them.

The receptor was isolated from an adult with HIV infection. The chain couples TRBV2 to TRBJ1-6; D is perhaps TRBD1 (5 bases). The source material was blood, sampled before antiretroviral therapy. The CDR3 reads CASRVQVNSPLHF. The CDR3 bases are TGTGCCAGCAGGGTACAGGTGAATTCACCCCTCCACTTT.